The 27 T cell receptor beta chains given below trace back to one sample, sequenced in a study of T cell clonality in common variable immunodeficiency. Repertoires were generated with immunoSEQ multiplex PCR, while TCRdb's copy carries only in-frame clones and drops some. This sample has approximately 52,000 clones, each found more than once. Sequencing was carried out using peripheral blood mononuclear cells. The receptors stem from a person aged 18 to 75 in good health.

Comment on this clone: The read ends 3 residues early relative to the CDR3; the germline J gene fills the gap. The V call is TRBV2, the J call TRBJ2-1; D is ambiguous. V gave up 5 bases and J gave up 4 bases, with 9 bases separating them. This CDR3 is 13 amino acids long. Germline assignment: CDR1 SNHLY and CDR2 FYNNEI. CDR3 DNA (partial): TGTGCCAGCAGTTATCTACAGTACAATGAG. Translation gives CASSYLQYNE. The complete CDR3 protein is CASSYLQYNEQFF.

This clone was seen ten or more times. The sequenced fragment ends 3 residues before the CDR3 boundary, so the rest is inferred from the germline J gene. The chain recombines TRBV6-1 with TRBJ1-1; D gene uncertain. With 2 bases removed from V and 3 bases from J, the gap between germline ends came to 7 bases. The CDR3 runs 13 residues. The germline CDR1 and CDR2 sequences are MNHNS and SASEGT. CDR3 in amino acids: CASSEYLDTEAFF. CDR3 DNA (partial): TGTGCCAGCAGTGAATATCTTGACACTGAA.

The sample holds a few counts of this clone. The read is 3 residues too short to cover the CDR3 end, so that end is filled in from the germline J gene. This chain connects TRBV6-2 or TRBV6-3 to TRBJ1-2, with TRBD1 matching over 8 bases. Germline CDR1 reads MNHEY; CDR2 reads SVGEGT. The CDR3 runs to 11 residues. The CDR3 is CASSHGQGYTF. The part of the CDR3 DNA that was read is TGTGCCAGCAGTCACGGACAGGGT.

This clone was seen a few times. One junction end disagrees with the germline gene, perhaps due to a read error. With the read ending 3 residues before the CDR3 end, the germline J gene is used to fill in that end. Other nucleotide sequences from this sample produce the same CDR3. The chain employs TRBV7-9 and TRBJ1-3; D is possibly TRBD1 (5 bases). Germline V gives CDR1 SEHNR, CDR2 FQNEAQ (reference sequence). The CDR3 has 14 residues. CDR3 loop: CASSWTTAGNTIYF. The DNA read from the CDR3 is TGTGCCAGCAGCTGGACAACTGCTGGAAACACG. The complete variable domain, with remaining parts taken from reference TRBV7-9 and TRBJ1-3, reads DTGVSQNPRHKITKRGQNVTFRCDPISEHNRLYWYRQTLGQGPEFLTYFQNEAQLEKSRLLSDRFSAERPKGSFSTLEIQRTEQGDSAMYLCASSWTTAGNTIYFGEGSWLTVV.

This clone was seen many times. Read sequence stops 3 residues before the CDR3 end, and the germline J gene provides the missing end. The chain joins TRBV23-1 to TRBJ1-2; tentative D call: TRBD1 (6 bases). TRBV23-1 is sorted into the ORF group, with uncertain function. Trimming cost V 7 bases and J 5 bases, with 14 bases left between them. CDR3 length: 13 amino acids. CDR3 sequence: CASTSQGSYGYTF. Incomplete CDR3 DNA: TGCGCCAGCACCTCACAGGGAAGTTATGGC.

In this sample, this clone turned up many times. The CDR3 goes on 3 residues after the read ends, and that part is filled in from the germline J gene. This sequence joins TRBV11-3 and TRBJ1-1; no clear D gene. Germline lookup yields CDR1 SGHNT and CDR2 YENEEA. The germline V and J ends were trimmed by 0 bases and 4 bases, with 3 bases remaining between them. The CDR3 loop spans 12 amino acids. The DNA read from the CDR3 is TGTGCCAGCAGCTTAGAGGCCACTGAA. Translated, it gives CASSLEATE. From start to end, the CDR3 is CASSLEATEAFF. Drawing the rest from reference TRBV11-3 and TRBJ1-1, the complete variable domain is EAGVVQSPRYKIIEKKQPVAFWCNPISGHNTLYWYLQNLGQGPELLIRYENEEAVDDSQLPKDRFSAERLKGVDSTLKIQPAELGDSAVYLCASSLEATEAFFGQGTRLTVV.

In this sample, this clone turned up many times. Other DNA sequences in this specimen translate into the identical CDR3. CDR3 bases read: TGTGCCAGCAGCTACTCGGGACTGAACACCGGGGAG. Amino acids: CASSYSGLNTGE. The complete CDR3 sequence is CASSYSGLNTGELFF. V is TRBV7-9 and J is TRBJ2-2, with a weak D call TRBD2 (6 bases). The DNA ends 3 residues before the CDR3 does, and the rest of the CDR3 is filled in from the germline J gene. Per germline, CDR1 SEHNR and CDR2 FQNEAQ (reference sequence). V was pared by 4 bases and J by 1 base, with 10 bases between. The CDR3 is made up of 15 amino acids.

The CDR3 is CASSLAGYEQFF. The DNA read from the CDR3 is TGTGCCAGCAGCTTAGCAGGGTATGAG. V is TRBV7-9 and J is TRBJ2-1; D gene uncertain. The CDR3 is cut off 3 residues early in the read; its end comes from the germline J gene. The CDR3 has 12 residues. Trimming removed 0 bases at V and 8 bases at J, with 5 bases between. The V gene's germline CDR1 is SEHNR and CDR2 FQNEAQ (reference sequence).

Ten or more counts support this clone. The read gets to within 3 residues of the CDR3 end, and the germline J gene fills in the rest. V is TRBV4-2 and J is TRBJ2-7; TRBD2 agrees at 14 bases. The J segment lost 5 bases and the V segment lost 4 bases, leaving 4 bases of the junction unmatched. The CDR3 has 15 amino acids. The germline gives CDR1 LGHNA, CDR2 YNFKEQ. The DNA read from the CDR3 is TGTGCCAGCAGCCTCGGGACTAGCGGGAGCAACGAG. Translation gives CASSLGTSGSNE. Given in full, the CDR3 is CASSLGTSGSNEQYF.

This clone was seen at least ten times. The read ends 3 residues early relative to the CDR3; the germline J gene fills the gap. J is TRBJ2-1 and V is TRBV6-2 or TRBV6-3; 12 bases match TRBD2. This CDR3 is 16 amino acids long. V dropped 2 bases and J dropped 9; count of bases not matched to a gene: 8. Germline assignment: CDR1 MNHEY and CDR2 SVGEGT. The covered CDR3 bases are TGTGCCAGCAGTTACCGTCCTAGCGGGAGGGCCTCTGAG. Translating it yields CASSYRPSGRASE. The whole CDR3 protein reads CASSYRPSGRASEQFF.

Turning to this clone: The CDR3 is cut off 3 residues early in the read; its end comes from the germline J gene. The chain combines TRBV6-2 or TRBV6-3 with TRBJ2-1, with TRBD2 matching 10 bases. The CDR3 spans 13 residues. Unmatched junction bases numbered 9, after V lost 11 bases and J lost 8 bases. Germline V gene sequence: CDR1 MNHEY, CDR2 SVGEGT. The sequenced CDR3 bases are TGTGCCGGTAAACTAGCGGGATCCGATGAG. Amino acid sequence: CAGKLAGSDE. The entire CDR3 is CAGKLAGSDEQFF.

The sample holds many counts of this clone. The sequence runs out 3 residues before the end of the CDR3; the remainder is reconstructed from the germline J gene. The chain carries TRBV20-1 and TRBJ2-7; D is undetermined. The CDR3 consists of 15 residues. Per the germline V gene, CDR1 is DFQATT and CDR2 is SNEGSKA (reference sequence). V was shortened by 3 bases and J by 1 base, with 16 bases between the two germline ends. CDR3 sequence: CSASKISARSYEQYF. CDR3 DNA (partial): TGCAGTGCTAGTAAAATCTCCGCAAGGTCCTACGAG.

This clone has a count of ten or more. The CDR3 end is not reached by the read, which stops 3 residues before it; the germline J gene fills it in. The chain combines TRBV4-2 with TRBJ2-3; 11 bases fit TRBD2. Germline V gene sequence: CDR1 LGHNA, CDR2 YNFKEQ. The CDR3 has 21 amino acids. The V and J ends lost 4 bases and 5 bases, in that order; junction bases with no gene match: 23. The CDR3 is CASSPRWALAGGRGSVDTQYF. Partial CDR3 DNA: TGTGCCAGCAGCCCCCGATGGGCGTTAGCGGGAGGGCGGGGTTCGGTAGATACG.

This clone was recorded many times. The sequenced fragment ends 3 residues before the CDR3 boundary, so the rest is inferred from the germline J gene. The rearrangement links TRBV6-1 to TRBJ2-4; tentatively, D is TRBD1 (6 bases). V was trimmed by 4 bases and J by 3 bases, leaving 13 bases between them. Germline V gene lookup returns CDR1 MNHNS and CDR2 SASEGT. The length of the CDR3 is 15 residues. CDR3 DNA, as far as it was read: TGTGCCAGCAGTGGTGTGGGGACAAGCAAAAACATT. Residues: CASSGVGTSKNI. The full CDR3 reads CASSGVGTSKNIQYF.

This clone was picked up a small number of times. The read stops 3 residues short of the end of the CDR3; the missing end is completed from the germline J gene. The chain links TRBV29-1 to TRBJ2-5, with 7 bases fitting TRBD1. The junction had 10 bases not matched to a gene; V was cut back by 4 bases and J by 5 bases. The CDR3 extends over 14 amino acids. Per the germline V gene, CDR1 is SQVTM and CDR2 is ANQGSEA. CDR3 DNA, as far as it was read: TGCAGCGTTGTTGTTACAGGGGTGCGGGAGACC. It yields the protein CSVVVTGVRET. The full CDR3 is CSVVVTGVRETQYF.

This clone has just a few counts. The CDR3 end lies 3 residues beyond the end of the read and is filled in from the germline J gene. This rearrangement joins TRBV5-1 to TRBJ1-2; D possibly corresponds to TRBD1 (5 bases). This CDR3 contains 14 residues. V was trimmed by 4 bases and J by 4 bases, leaving 14 bases between them. In germline, CDR1 is SGHRS, CDR2 YFSETQ. The CDR3 reads CASSPGGVSYGYTF. The CDR3 DNA, read in part, is TGCGCCAGCAGCCCTGGAGGGGTTTCCTATGGC.

This clone occurred a few times. With the read ending 3 residues before the CDR3 end, the germline J gene is used to fill in that end. V and J are TRBV18 and TRBJ2-1, with 7 bases lining up with TRBD2. CDR1 KGHSH and CDR2 LQKENI come from the germline V gene. Germline trimming cut 4 bases from V and 0 bases from J; bases unmatched to any gene: 15. The CDR3 length is 19 residues. The CDR3 DNA, read in part, is TGTGCCAGCTCACGGGGCGGACTAGAGGACTATTACTCCTACAATGAG. This codes for CASSRGGLEDYYSYNE. From start to end, the CDR3 is CASSRGGLEDYYSYNEQFF.

In this sample, this clone turned up many times. With the read ending 3 residues before the CDR3 end, the germline J gene is used to fill in that end. The V call is TRBV7-9, the J call TRBJ2-5, with D possibly TRBD1 on 6 matching bases. The CDR3 contains 14 residues. Germline V gene sequence: CDR1 SEHNR, CDR2 FQNEAQ (reference sequence). V was cut by 5 bases and J by 2 bases, with 12 bases left in between. The CDR3 here is CASSLTGSQETQYF. CDR3 DNA, as far as it was read: TGTGCCAGCAGCCTTACAGGGAGTCAAGAGACC.

The sample holds many counts of this clone. The read gets to within 3 residues of the CDR3 end, and the germline J gene fills in the rest. The chain has TRBV6-2 or TRBV6-3 and TRBJ2-5; 9 positions agree with TRBD2. This CDR3 has 17 residues. Germline-derived CDR1 and CDR2 are MNHEY and SVGEGT. V gave up 4 bases and J gave up 5 bases; unmatched junction bases: 14. This chain's CDR3 is CASSSRPLAGIGETQYF. The DNA read from the CDR3 is TGTGCCAGCAGTTCCCGACCTCTAGCGGGGATAGGGGAGACC.

The table lists this clone with many counts. The CDR3 end falls 3 residues outside the read, so it is completed with the germline J gene. The rearrangement uses TRBV11-3 and TRBJ2-2, with D possibly being TRBD1 (5 bases). The CDR3 has 14 amino acids. V was clipped by 5 bases and J by 5 bases, with 12 bases between them. The germline V gene encodes CDR1 SGHNT and CDR2 YENEEA. CDR3 DNA (partial): TGTGCCAGCAGCATAAGGGGCGAAACCGGGGAG. Translated: CASSIRGETGE. The whole CDR3 is CASSIRGETGELFF. The complete variable domain, with remaining parts taken from reference TRBV11-3 and TRBJ2-2, reads EAGVVQSPRYKIIEKKQPVAFWCNPISGHNTLYWYLQNLGQGPELLIRYENEEAVDDSQLPKDRFSAERLKGVDSTLKIQPAELGDSAVYLCASSIRGETGELFFGEGSRLTVL.

Many counts were recorded for this clone. The CDR3 end lies 3 residues beyond the end of the read and is filled in from the germline J gene. This sequence joins TRBV6-1 and TRBJ2-1; no reliable D call. Germline V gene data show CDR1 as MNHNS and CDR2 as SASEGT. Trimming pared 1 base from V and 2 bases from J, leaving 9 bases between. This CDR3 is 15 amino acids long. The DNA read from the CDR3 is TGTGCCAGCAGTGAAGAGATGGGCCCCTACAATGAG. Translation gives CASSEEMGPYNE. The whole CDR3 protein is CASSEEMGPYNEQFF.

This clone was detected only a few times. A junction boundary mismatches the germline segment, possibly from a read error. The sequenced fragment ends 3 residues before the CDR3 boundary, so the rest is inferred from the germline J gene. This chain connects TRBV19 to TRBJ1-2; D gene unclear. The length of the CDR3 is 14 residues. CDR1 is LNHDA and CDR2 is SQIVND in the germline V gene (reference sequence). CDR3 amino acids: CASGQNLANYGYTF. Partial CDR3 DNA: TGTGCCAGTGGGCAGAACCTAGCTAATTATGGC.

In its sample, this clone was seen many times. Read data end 3 residues before the CDR3 end; the end is taken from the germline J gene. The V gene is TRBV29-1, the J gene TRBJ1-1; tentative D call: TRBD1 (5 bases). Per germline, CDR1 SQVTM and CDR2 ANQGSEA. CDR3 length: 12 residues. Trimming stripped 8 bases from V and 0 bases from J, with 10 bases between. Partial CDR3 DNA: TGCAGCTTTGGGGACTTGAACACTGAA. Amino acid sequence: CSFGDLNTE. The complete CDR3 sequence is CSFGDLNTEAFF.

This clone was seen repeatedly, ten times or more. The CDR3 goes on 3 residues after the read ends, and that part is filled in from the germline J gene. This chain joins TRBV10-1 and TRBJ2-1; possibly TRBD2 for D (5 bases). The CDR3 has 16 amino acids. Trimming left V 3 bases short and J 0 bases short, with 12 bases between. From germline, CDR1 is WNHNN and CDR2 SYGVQD (reference sequence). The CDR3 here is CASSDPTGSSYNEQFF. CDR3 DNA (partial): TGCGCCAGCAGTGACCCAACGGGGAGCTCCTACAATGAG.

This clone appeared many times. The sequence runs out 3 residues before the end of the CDR3; the remainder is reconstructed from the germline J gene. V is TRBV4-1 and J is TRBJ2-7; possibly TRBD1 for D (6 bases). CDR1 MGHRA and CDR2 YSYEKL come from the germline V gene. V lost 2 bases to trimming and J lost 4 bases, with 15 bases between them. CDR3 length: 15 residues. The covered CDR3 bases are TGCGCCAGCAGCCAACTAACAGGGCTAGAATACGAG. Translating it yields CASSQLTGLEYE. The CDR3, in full, reads CASSQLTGLEYEQYF.

This clone has a handful of counts. The CDR3 extends 3 residues past the end of the read, so its final part is completed from the germline J gene. The chain employs TRBV19 and TRBJ1-6, with TRBD1 as a possible D gene (5 bases). The germline V gene has CDR1 LNHDA and CDR2 SQIVND (reference sequence). V was clipped by 2 bases and J by 5 bases, with 10 bases between them. The CDR3 is 15 amino acids. CDR3 DNA, as far as it was read: TGTGCCAGTAGTATACAGGGCAACGATAATTCACCC. Its translation is CASSIQGNDNSP. From start to end, the CDR3 is CASSIQGNDNSPLHF.

In its sample, this clone was seen many times. Read coverage stops 3 residues before the CDR3 terminus; the germline J gene supplies the remainder. This chain links TRBV20-1 with TRBJ2-5, with 9 positions matching TRBD2. The CDR3 runs to 12 residues. Germline V gene lookup returns CDR1 DFQATT and CDR2 SNEGSKA (reference sequence). The junction had 3 bases not matched to a gene; V was cut back by 6 bases and J by 4 bases. Partial CDR3 DNA: TGCAGTGCGTCGACTAGCGGAGAGACC. Encoded protein: CSASTSGET. The entire CDR3 is CSASTSGETQYF.